One sample yielded the 15 T cell receptor beta chains listed below, sequenced in a study of T cell clones after liver transplantation. The assay was immunoSEQ multiplex PCR, and TCRdb's table has in-frame clones only and misses some. The sample consists of roughly 72,000 clones, approximately 80% of them appearing once. The sample was CD4+ T cells from blood, taken 48 months after liver transplant. The receptors derive from a human patient who received a liver transplant. Some T cells may possibly be graft donor cells.

The J gene is TRBJ2-5, the V gene TRBV7-9; a weak D match, TRBD1 (5 bases). The length of the CDR3 is 14 residues. Germline V lookup: CDR1 SEHNR, CDR2 FQNEAQ (reference sequence). V was trimmed by 2 bases and J by 2 bases, leaving 9 bases between them. CDR3 amino acids: CASSLMQGQETQYF. The CDR3, as DNA: TGTGCCAGCAGCTTAATGCAGGGACAAGAGACCCAGTACTTC.

The J gene is TRBJ2-1, the V gene TRBV7-2; TRBD2 matches at 7 bases. Germline loops: CDR1 SGHTA, CDR2 FQGNSA. With 2 bases clipped from V and 3 bases from J, the junction kept 13 bases outside the gene matches. This CDR3 region has 18 residues. CDR3 DNA: TGTGCCAGCAGCTTAAGCGGGGCCGGCCTTACCTACTACAATGAGCAGTTCTTC. Protein product: CASSLSGAGLTYYNEQFF.

J is TRBJ1-2 and V is TRBV7-9; TRBD1 is a possible D gene (5 bases). CDR1 is SEHNR and CDR2 is FQNEAQ in the germline V gene (reference sequence). The CDR3 has 14 amino acids. The V gene lost 4 bases and the J gene lost 4 bases, with 13 bases spanning the gap. The chain's CDR3 is CASSSQGGAYGYTF. The CDR3, as DNA: TGTGCCAGCAGCTCCCAGGGCGGGGCCTATGGCTACACCTTC.

DNA for the CDR3: TGCAGCGCCCTCGGGGCACGGGCCAACGTCCTGACTTTC. This encodes CSALGARANVLTF. This chain links TRBV29-1 with TRBJ2-6; either TRBD1 or TRBD2 may fit D (5 bases each). The CDR3 runs 13 residues. The V and J ends lost 7 bases and 5 bases respectively, with 12 bases between them. In germline, CDR1 is SQVTM, CDR2 ANQGSEA.

V usage is TRBV19 and J usage is TRBJ1-5; D remains unclear. The CDR3 is 13 residues long. V lost 5 bases, J lost 3 bases, and 8 bases lay in between. Germline V lookup: CDR1 LNHDA, CDR2 SQIVND (reference sequence). Here the CDR3 reads CASSDSINQPQHF. In DNA, the CDR3 is TGTGCCAGTAGTGATTCCATCAATCAGCCCCAGCATTTT.

The rearrangement links TRBV19 to TRBJ2-5, with a weak D call TRBD2 (5 bases). Germline lookup yields CDR1 LNHDA and CDR2 SQIVND (reference sequence). The V gene lost 5 bases and the J gene lost 4 bases, with 14 bases spanning the gap. This CDR3 contains 14 residues. CDR3 DNA: TGTGCCAGTAGTCCACAGAATGGAGGAGAGACCCAGTACTTC. Translated: CASSPQNGGETQYF.

In this sample, this clone turned up once. The chain recombines TRBV7-2 with TRBJ2-7, with TRBD1 matching over 10 bases. CDR1 is SGHTA and CDR2 is FQGNSA in the germline V gene. This CDR3 spans 15 amino acids. The V and J ends lost 5 bases and 4 bases, in that order; junction bases with no gene match: 8. As DNA, the CDR3 is TGTGCCAGCAGCCGAGGGACAGGGGCTCGATACGAGCAGTACTTC. It translates to CASSRGTGARYEQYF.

The V and J genes are TRBV7-9 and TRBJ1-2; D unresolved. The CDR3 has 15 amino acids. V lost 5 bases and J 4 bases, leaving 17 bases between the germline ends. Germline lookup yields CDR1 SEHNR and CDR2 FQNEAQ (reference sequence). The CDR3 DNA reads as TGTGCCAGCAGCCCCCGGGGTAGGGCTACCTATGGCTACACCTTC. Encoded protein: CASSPRGRATYGYTF.

This rearrangement joins TRBV6-4 to TRBJ2-2, with 9 bases identical to TRBD1. J lost 4 bases, V lost 6 bases, and 12 bases had no gene match. This CDR3 region has 17 residues. The germline CDR1 and CDR2 sequences are MRHNA and SNTAGT. CDR3 coding DNA: TGTGCCAGCAGCTATCCAGACGCACAGGGGGCCACCGGGGAGCTGTTTTTT. This codes for CASSYPDAQGATGELFF.

J is TRBJ1-3 and V is TRBV7-9, with D perhaps matching TRBD1 (5 bases). The CDR3 length is 15 residues. Trimming cost V 1 base and J 7 bases, with 14 bases left between them. Germline CDR1 SEHNR, CDR2 FQNEAQ (reference sequence). The CDR3 loop reads CASSLVAQGTNTIYF. The CDR3 bases are TGTGCCAGCAGCTTAGTCGCCCAAGGGACGAACACCATATATTTT.

V gene TRBV18 combines with J gene TRBJ2-5, with D hard to call. With 3 bases removed from V and 3 bases from J, the gap between germline ends came to 2 bases. The CDR3 totals 11 residues. Germline V gives CDR1 KGHSH, CDR2 LQKENI. CDR3 sequence (DNA): TGTGCCAGCTCACCGAAAGAGACCCAGTACTTC. The encoded protein is CASSPKETQYF.

The J gene is TRBJ2-3, the V gene TRBV4-3; TRBD2 matches 9 bases. J gave up 7 bases and V 0 bases, and 8 bases lay outside the gene matches. Germline V gives CDR1 LGHNA, CDR2 YSLEER. This CDR3 region has 16 residues. CDR3 loop: CASSQERRGGRYTQYF. Written as DNA, the CDR3 is TGCGCCAGCAGCCAAGAAAGGCGGGGGGGCCGTTATACGCAGTATTTT.

The rearrangement links TRBV7-2 to TRBJ1-2; maybe TRBD1 (6 bases). V lost 5 bases to trimming and J lost 2 bases, with 12 bases between them. The CDR3 contains 14 residues. Per germline, CDR1 SGHTA and CDR2 FQGNSA. The CDR3 DNA reads as TGTGCCAGCAGCAAAGACAGGAGGAACTATGGCTACACCTTC. It codes for CASSKDRRNYGYTF. Looking up the rest from reference TRBV7-2 and TRBJ1-2 gives the full variable domain: GAGVSQSPSNKVTEKGKDVELRCDPISGHTALYWYRQSLGQGLEFLIYFQGNSAPDKSGLPSDRFSAERTGGSVSTLTIQRTQQEDSAVYLCASSKDRRNYGYTFGSGTRLTVV.

V is TRBV7-2 and J is TRBJ2-3, with D perhaps TRBD1 or TRBD2 (5 bases each). CDR1 is SGHTA, CDR2 FQGNSA, per germline. V lost 1 base to trimming and J lost 5 bases, with 16 bases between them. The CDR3 is 16 amino acids. CDR3 in amino acids: CASSLVGLPRGDTQYF. CDR3 bases: TGTGCCAGCAGCTTAGTTGGACTCCCAAGGGGAGATACGCAGTATTTT.

This rearrangement joins TRBV5-1 to TRBJ2-5; the D call may be TRBD1 or TRBD2 (5 bases each). Germline loops: CDR1 SGHRS, CDR2 YFSETQ. This CDR3 comprises 15 residues. V was pared by 0 bases and J by 3 bases, with 12 bases between. CDR3: CASSLVDLGEETQYF. CDR3 sequence (DNA): TGCGCCAGCAGCTTGGTGGACTTAGGGGAAGAGACCCAGTACTTC.